Sequencing of this T cell receptor (beta chain) was carried out in a study of blood T cells in healthy people across ages. The CDR3 has 14 amino acids. The V and J ends lost 2 bases and 8 bases respectively, with 12 bases between them. Germline V gene lookup returns CDR1 MNHEY and CDR2 SVGAGI. Healthy Caucasian individuals from Russia aged roughly 6 to 90 served as donors. This clonotype was detected only once. A J-beta primer mix and a sample-barcoded 5' primer were used in a second PCR of about 7 to 12 cycles. One entry per CDR3 protein results from TCRdb running MiXCR on the 5' RACE reads. The repertoire holds more than 650,000 distinct CDR3 sequences, roughly 53% seen once, with approximately 40% in the top ten.

V and J are TRBV6-5 and TRBJ1-4; D gene uncertain. The TCR originated in a man older than 75 in good health. Sequences were obtained from blood. The CDR3 sequence: CASSYGLRREKLFF. The CDR3 DNA sequence: TGTGCCAGCAGTTACGGGCTGCGACGCGAAAAACTGTTTTTT.